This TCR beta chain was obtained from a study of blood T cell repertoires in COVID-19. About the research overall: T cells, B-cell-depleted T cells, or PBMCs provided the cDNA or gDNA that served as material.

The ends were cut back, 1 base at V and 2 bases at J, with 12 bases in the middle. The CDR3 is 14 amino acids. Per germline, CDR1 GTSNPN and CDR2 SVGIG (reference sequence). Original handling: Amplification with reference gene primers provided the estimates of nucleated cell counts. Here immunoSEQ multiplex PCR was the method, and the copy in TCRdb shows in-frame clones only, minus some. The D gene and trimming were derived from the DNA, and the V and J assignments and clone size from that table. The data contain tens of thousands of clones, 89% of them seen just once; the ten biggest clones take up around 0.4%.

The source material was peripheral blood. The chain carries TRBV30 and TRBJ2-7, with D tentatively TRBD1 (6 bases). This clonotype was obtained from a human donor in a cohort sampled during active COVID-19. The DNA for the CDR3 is TGTGCCTGGAGTGGACAGGAAAAAACCTACGAGCAGTACTTC. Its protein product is CAWSGQEKTYEQYF.